This is a list of T cell receptor beta chains from one sample in a study of CXCR3-negative and CXCR3-positive naive CD8 T cells. Reanalyzing the 5' RACE reads, TCRdb keeps one entry per CDR3 protein, without DNA. Found here are approximately 5,900 distinct CDR3 sequences; the top ten clones hold about 1.5%. Sequencing input: naive CXCR3+ CD8+ T cells from blood. The receptors were gathered from a human donor in good health. Some clones in this sample may be carry-over from other donors' samples. CDR3s include the opening cysteine and the closing phenylalanine or tryptophan. Size is omitted from some rows. Given values are once, few, many or a class for expanded clones.

>TRBV11-2|TRBJ2-1|NA
CASSPSGGSYNEQFF
>TRBV29-1|TRBJ2-2|NA
CSTSGDSTGELFF
>TRBV29-1|TRBJ2-3|NA
CSVEGPSGASTDTQYF
>TRBV10-2|TRBJ2-1|medium-sized
CASSERSPYNEQFF
>TRBV28|TRBJ1-1|medium-sized
CASSLTGVSEAFF
>TRBV9|TRBJ2-1|NA
CASSVMDEQFF
>TRBV27|TRBJ1-1|medium-sized
CASTLYPPTQWDTEAFF
>TRBV25-1|TRBJ1-2|medium-sized
CASSEWSGNYGYTF
>TRBV4-1|TRBJ2-7|NA
CDSSQGLTVPSYEQYF
>TRBV29-1|TRBJ1-1|medium-sized
CSYRDRVVTEAFF
>TRBV28|TRBJ1-2|NA
CASASALTGRPYTF
>TRBV28|TRBJ2-7|NA
CASSPGTGGSTDEQYF
>TRBV10-3|TRBJ1-2|medium-sized
CAISEPGDRADGYTF
>TRBV15|TRBJ2-1|medium-sized
CATSRDRGNEQFF
>TRBV24-1|TRBJ2-1|NA
CATREGGEQFF
>TRBV5-6|TRBJ2-7|NA
CASSLLGQAIFYEQYF
>TRBV25-1|TRBJ2-3|medium-sized
CASSDFTSGIIDTQYF
>TRBV5-1|TRBJ1-3|medium-sized
CASSLDRGSGNTIYF
>TRBV18|TRBJ2-7|NA
CASSPQGLPTPYEQYF
>TRBV7-3|TRBJ2-2|medium-sized
CASSLTSENTGELFF
>TRBV29-1|TRBJ1-2|medium-sized
CSVEEEGYYGYTF
>TRBV5-1|TRBJ2-1|NA
CASSSLLGFHEQFF
>TRBV2|TRBJ2-5|NA
CASSEQHGTQYF
>TRBV28|TRBJ2-2|medium-sized
CASSFRAGELFF
>TRBV4-3|TRBJ2-1|medium-sized
CASSQAGRNEQFF
>TRBV11-2|TRBJ2-7|medium-sized
CASSSDLYEQYF
>TRBV7-9|TRBJ2-1|NA
CASSPKGTGGNEQFF
>TRBV7-9|TRBJ1-6|NA
CARSLRDRAPNNNSPLHF
>TRBV7-9|TRBJ1-1|NA
CASSSTPMNTEAFF
>TRBV7-9|TRBJ2-2|medium-sized
CASPQKGQPNTGELFF
>TRBV3-1|TRBJ2-1|NA
CASSQVAGISYNEQFF
>TRBV25-1|TRBJ2-7|NA
CASSGLAGGGFSYEQYF
>TRBV6-5|TRBJ2-1|NA
CASSSRNEQFF
>TRBV7-8|TRBJ1-5|medium-sized
CASSHAQGERQPQHF
>TRBV7-6|TRBJ2-3|medium-sized
CASSLAPGTDTQYF
>TRBV4-2|TRBJ2-4|medium-sized
CASSQEFGQFVENIQYF
>TRBV11-2|TRBJ2-2|NA
CASSSLAHNTGELFF
>TRBV6-6|TRBJ2-6|NA
CASSPWEGTSGANVLTF
>TRBV4-2|TRBJ1-2|medium-sized
CASSQEGASNGYTF
>TRBV4-2|TRBJ2-1|NA
CASSDDFSVPEQFF
>TRBV3-1|TRBJ1-1|medium-sized
CASSQDTREVLVKTEAFF
>TRBV29-1|TRBJ2-7|NA
CSAPGQGFDEQYF
>TRBV4-1|TRBJ1-2|NA
CASSQGPTGTGDLINYGYTF
>TRBV7-9|TRBJ1-1|medium-sized
CASRDRAEAFF
>TRBV20-1|TRBJ2-1|medium-sized
CSARDWGNEQFF
>TRBV20-1|TRBJ2-1|medium-sized
CSARDGYGGLNEQFF
>TRBV7-9|TRBJ1-1|medium-sized
CASSWDRENTEAFF
>TRBV7-9|TRBJ1-3|medium-sized
CASTKSDGDSGNTIYF
>TRBV7-9|TRBJ2-5|NA
CASSGSRRDTAEETQYF
>TRBV20-1|TRBJ1-1|NA
CSARDYRQGVTEAFF
>TRBV29-1|TRBJ2-7|NA
CSVVGQGNYEQYF
>TRBV11-2|TRBJ2-5|NA
CASSLRIGRETQYF
>TRBV28|TRBJ2-1|NA
CASSSQPTGNEQFF